Listed below are T cell receptor beta chains from one sample, sequenced in a study of blood T cell repertoires in COVID-19. Sequenced by immunoSEQ multiplex PCR; TCRdb stores in-frame clones only, minus some. The sample carries around 330,000 clones, approximately 88% recorded once. Specimen: peripheral blood. These receptors all stem from a woman aged 45-65 years with active or convalescent COVID-19. The CDR3 runs from the conserved cysteine through the conserved F or W. A D gene is named only where the DNA matches it firmly. Not all rows give a size; the values are once, few, many and, for expanded clones, a class.

D | J | size | V | CDR3 | DNA
. | TRBJ1-1 | . | TRBV12-3/TRBV12-4 | CASRRQANTEAFF | TGTGCCAGCAGGAGACAGGCGAACACTGAAGCTTTCTTT
. | TRBJ2-2 | . | TRBV3-1/TRBV3-2 | CASSPPLNTGELFF | TGTGCCAGCAGCCCCCCGTTGAACACCGGGGAGCTGTTTTTT
. | TRBJ2-5 | . | TRBV5-1 | CASSTGSGGETQYF | TGCGCCAGCAGCACCGGGAGTGGTGGAGAGACCCAGTACTTC
. | TRBJ2-1 | few | TRBV14 | CASSQSRGDEQFF | TGTGCCAGCAGCCAGAGCAGGGGAGATGAGCAGTTCTTC
TRBD1 | TRBJ2-7 | once | TRBV29-1 | CSVETGPYEQYF | TGCAGCGTTGAGACAGGGCCCTACGAGCAGTACTTC
. | TRBJ2-7 | . | TRBV7-2 | CASSLESWAGYEQYF | TGTGCCAGCAGCTTAGAAAGTTGGGCAGGGTACGAGCAGTACTTC
TRBD2 | TRBJ2-7 | . | TRBV11-3 | CASSGLGSYEQYF | TGTGCCAGCAGCGGACTAGGGAGCTACGAGCAGTACTTC
TRBD2 | TRBJ2-1 | once | TRBV5-1 | CASSVPGLAGGGEQFF | TGCGCCAGCAGCGTCCCGGGACTAGCGGGGGGCGGGGAGCAGTTCTTC
TRBD1 | TRBJ1-3 | . | TRBV7-3 | CASSNSGGSGNTIYF | TGTGCCAGCAGCAACTCAGGGGGGTCTGGAAACACCATATATTTT
. | TRBJ1-2 | once | TRBV6-2/TRBV6-3 | CASSKTGLYGYTF | TGTGCCAGCAGTAAAACAGGACTATATGGCTACACCTTC
TRBD2 | TRBJ2-1 | . | TRBV7-3 | CASAGEGYEQFF | TGTGCCAGCGCGGGGGAGGGCTATGAGCAGTTCTTC
. | TRBJ1-2 | . | TRBV5-4 | CASSTDSYYGYTF | TGTGCCAGCAGCACGGACAGTTACTATGGCTACACCTTC
. | TRBJ2-3 | . | TRBV7-8 | CASRPRTARTLSTDTQYF | TGTGCCAGCAGACCCCGGACAGCCAGGACATTAAGCACAGATACGCAGTATTTT
TRBD1 | TRBJ1-1 | . | TRBV19 | CASSIAPTGVNTEAFF | TGTGCCAGTAGTATAGCCCCGACAGGGGTGAACACTGAAGCTTTCTTT
TRBD2 | TRBJ2-1 | once | TRBV6-4 | CASSDSASGGYNEQFF | TGTGCCAGCAGTGACTCCGCTAGCGGGGGATACAATGAGCAGTTCTTC
. | TRBJ1-5 | . | TRBV30 | CAWGTGNSNQPQHF | TGTGCCTGGGGGACGGGTAATAGCAATCAGCCCCAGCATTTT
. | TRBJ1-2 | once | TRBV18 | CASSPGAGDNYGYTF | TGTGCCAGCTCACCGGGAGCAGGGGACAACTATGGCTACACCTTC
. | TRBJ2-3 | . | TRBV24-1 | CATSDPPDTDTQYF | TGTGCCACCAGTGACCCCCCTGACACGGATACGCAGTATTTT
. | TRBJ1-4 | few | TRBV13 | CASSLRATNEKLFF | TGTGCCAGCAGCTTACGGGCAACTAATGAAAAACTGTTTTTT
. | TRBJ1-5 | . | TRBV7-2 | CASSLAQGSNQPQHF | TGTGCCAGCAGCTTAGCCCAGGGAAGCAATCAGCCCCAGCATTTT
. | TRBJ1-2 | . | TRBV28 | CASSRRQPYGYTF | TGTGCCAGCAGCCGACGACAGCCCTATGGCTACACCTTC
TRBD2 | TRBJ2-7 | . | TRBV5-6 | CASSLGLAVPYEQYF | TGTGCCAGCAGCCTGGGACTAGCGGTACCCTACGAGCAGTACTTC
TRBD2 | TRBJ2-1 | . | TRBV7-9 | CASSLAHLRGSPDEQFF | TGTGCCAGCAGCTTAGCGCACTTGCGCGGGAGTCCCGATGAGCAGTTCTTC